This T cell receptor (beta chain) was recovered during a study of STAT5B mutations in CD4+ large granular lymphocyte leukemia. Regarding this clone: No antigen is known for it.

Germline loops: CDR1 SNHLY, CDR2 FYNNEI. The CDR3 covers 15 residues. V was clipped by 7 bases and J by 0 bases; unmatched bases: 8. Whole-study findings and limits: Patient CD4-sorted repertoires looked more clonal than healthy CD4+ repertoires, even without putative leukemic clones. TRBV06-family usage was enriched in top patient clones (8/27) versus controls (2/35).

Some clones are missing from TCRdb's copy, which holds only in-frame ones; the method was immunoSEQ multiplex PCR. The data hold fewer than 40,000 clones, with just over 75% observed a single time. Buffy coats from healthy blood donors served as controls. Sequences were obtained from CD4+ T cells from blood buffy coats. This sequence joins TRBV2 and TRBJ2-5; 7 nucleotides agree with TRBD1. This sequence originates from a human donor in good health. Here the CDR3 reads CASTPGRGYQETQYF. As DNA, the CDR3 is TGTGCCAGCACTCCGGGCAGGGGGTACCAAGAGACCCAGTACTTC.